Below, 7 T cell receptor beta chains from the same sample are listed, as sequenced in a study of response to subunit inactivated influenza vaccine. TCRdb recomputed calls from the RT-PCR reads with MiXCR, one row per CDR3 protein. Of about 650,000 distinct CDR3 sequences in the sample, approximately 15% are singletons; the top ten hold roughly 10%. The input for sequencing was PBMCs from blood, taken 11 to 12 days after vaccination. The receptor source for this set is a man between 45 and 60 years old who received an inactivated influenza vaccine.

The rearrangement uses TRBV9 and TRBJ2-5; D call uncertain. V was pared by 0 bases and J by 3 bases, with 21 bases between. The CDR3 totals 18 residues. In germline, CDR1 is SGDLS, CDR2 YYNGEE. Here the CDR3 reads CASSVGLSAGNREETQYF. Here the CDR3 DNA reads TGTGCCAGCAGCGTAGGATTGTCGGCTGGGAACAGAGAAGAGACCCAGTACTTC.

The J gene is TRBJ2-6, the V gene TRBV2; D is perhaps TRBD1 or TRBD2 (5 bases each). Trimming pared 2 bases from V and 2 bases from J, leaving 7 bases between. This CDR3 region has 15 residues. CDR1 and CDR2 from the germline V gene are SNHLY and FYNNEI. The CDR3 sequence: CASSEWDPGANVLTF. The CDR3 nucleotides read TGTGCCAGCAGTGAATGGGACCCTGGGGCCAACGTCCTGACTTTC. Complete variable domain (other parts from reference TRBV2 and TRBJ2-6): EPEVTQTPSHQVTQMGQEVILRCVPISNHLYFYWYRQILGQKVEFLVSFYNNEISEKSEIFDDQFSVERPDGSNFTLKIRSTKLEDSAMYFCASSEWDPGANVLTFGAGSRLTVL.

The chain employs TRBV20-1 and TRBJ2-7; TRBD1 aligns across 10 bases. Germline CDR1 reads DFQATT; CDR2 reads SNEGSKA (reference sequence). The CDR3 is 15 amino acids. With V trimmed by 1 base and J by 6 bases, 9 bases remained unmatched. Here the CDR3 reads CSARALGTGELEQYF. The CDR3 DNA is TGCAGTGCTAGAGCCCTCGGGACAGGGGAACTCGAGCAGTACTTC.

The J gene is TRBJ2-3, the V gene TRBV20-1, with D uncertain. V lost 0 bases to trimming and J lost 1 base, with 11 bases between them. CDR3 size: 15 residues. Germline lookup yields CDR1 DFQATT and CDR2 SNEGSKA (reference sequence). The CDR3 loop reads CSARDPRLGTDTQYF. The CDR3 nucleotides are TGCAGTGCTAGAGATCCCCGGTTAGGCACAGATACGCAGTATTTT.

The J gene is TRBJ2-7, the V gene TRBV7-9; D gene uncertain. CDR3 length: 14 residues. Germline CDR1 SEHNR, CDR2 FQNEAQ (reference sequence). The V end was cut by 7 bases, the J end by 0 bases, with 13 bases between. This CDR3 reads CASTPPVSSYEQYF. The CDR3 coding sequence is TGTGCCAGCACCCCACCGGTTAGCTCCTACGAGCAGTACTTC. The full variable domain, its missing parts supplied by reference TRBV7-9 and TRBJ2-7, is DTGVSQNPRHKITKRGQNVTFRCDPISEHNRLYWYRQTLGQGPEFLTYFQNEAQLEKSRLLSDRFSAERPKGSFSTLEIQRTEQGDSAMYLCASTPPVSSYEQYFGPGTRLTVT.

The chain recombines TRBV7-9 with TRBJ2-3; 15 bases agree with TRBD2. The CDR3 runs 17 residues. Germline V gives CDR1 SEHNR, CDR2 FQNEAQ (reference sequence). The V and J ends lost 5 bases and 4 bases, in that order; junction bases with no gene match: 7. The CDR3 region is CASSRPGLAGGSDTQYF. CDR3 nucleotide sequence: TGTGCCAGCAGCCGCCCCGGACTAGCGGGAGGGTCAGATACGCAGTATTTT.

The V gene is TRBV12-3 or TRBV12-4, the J gene TRBJ2-5; D is perhaps TRBD1 (5 bases). Trimming removed 3 bases at V and 5 bases at J, with 10 bases between. The CDR3 consists of 13 residues. CDR3 residues: CASSFRVPETQYF. For the CDR3, the DNA is TGTGCCAGCAGTTTCAGGGTCCCGGAGACCCAGTACTTC.